The 8 T cell receptor beta chains given below trace back to one sample, sequenced in a study of T-cell reconstitution after alpha-beta-depleted transplantation in children. During its preparation, the TCRbeta library received unique molecular identifiers. TCRdb ran MiXCR on the PCR reads and lists one entry per CDR3 protein. The table lists 550,000 to 800,000 distinct CDR3 sequences, about an eighth of them singletons, with around 0.8% in the top ten. The sample was PBMCs, taken before TCRalphabeta/CD19-depleted stem cell transplant. The receptors originated from a girl aged 2 to 9 with congenital amegakaryocytic thrombocytopenia, due to receive a stem cell transplant.

This clonotype was detected many times. The CDR3 bases are TGTGCCACCAGCAGGCAAACAGGGTACAATGAGCAGTTCTTC. The encoded protein is CATSRQTGYNEQFF. This chain links TRBV15 with TRBJ2-1; weak D call: TRBD1 (6 bases). The V and J ends lost 3 bases and 4 bases respectively, with 10 bases between them. Germline lookup yields CDR1 LNHNV and CDR2 YYDKDF (reference sequence). There are 14 residues in the CDR3.

This clonotype has ten or more counts. V and J are TRBV7-2 and TRBJ1-3; the D is unclear. Germline lookup yields CDR1 SGHTA and CDR2 FQGNSA. Trimming took off 4 bases at V and 2 bases at J, with 12 bases between the two ends. The CDR3 loop spans 15 amino acids. The CDR3 protein is CASSSGPVTGNTIYF. DNA of the CDR3: TGTGCCAGCAGCTCTGGGCCGGTCACTGGAAACACCATATATTTT.

This clonotype was found many times. V is TRBV12-3 or TRBV12-4 and J is TRBJ1-3; D may be TRBD1 (6 bases). CDR3 length: 17 amino acids. V shed 4 bases and J shed 7 bases, with 23 bases lying between them. The CDR3 here is CASSSRNREVSRNTIYF. CDR3 coding DNA: TGTGCCAGCAGTTCCAGAAACAGGGAGGTCTCGCGGAACACCATATATTTT.

This clonotype was counted between two and nine times. The chain is built from TRBV5-1 and TRBJ2-5; D may be TRBD1 (6 bases). Trimming shortened V by 4 bases and J by 0 bases, and 10 bases separated the two germline ends. The germline CDR1 and CDR2 sequences are SGHRS and YFSETQ. CDR3 length: 14 amino acids. The CDR3 protein is CASSDTGNQETQYF. The CDR3 coding sequence is TGCGCCAGCAGCGATACAGGGAACCAAGAGACCCAGTACTTC.

This clonotype was seen more than once but under ten times. V is TRBV14 and J is TRBJ2-1; 8 bases match TRBD2. Germline-derived CDR1 and CDR2 are SGHDN and FVKESK. The trim removed 1 base at V and 7 bases at J, leaving 12 bases unmatched. This CDR3 comprises 17 residues. The CDR3, as DNA: TGTGCCAGCAGCCAAGTAACTGGCGGGGGGATTTGGAATGAGCAGTTCTTC. Amino acid sequence: CASSQVTGGGIWNEQFF.

This clonotype occurred many times. This chain joins TRBV12-3 or TRBV12-4 and TRBJ2-1; no clear D. This CDR3 is 12 amino acids long. V was cut by 7 bases and J by 3 bases, with 7 bases left in between. The CDR3 is CASMANYNEQFF. CDR3 nucleotide sequence: TGTGCCAGCATGGCGAACTACAATGAGCAGTTCTTC.

This clonotype was counted between two and nine times. V gene TRBV5-1 combines with J gene TRBJ1-1, with D perhaps TRBD1 (6 bases). Germline V gene data show CDR1 as SGHRS and CDR2 as YFSETQ. CDR3 length: 15 residues. Trimming took 0 bases from V and 5 from J, leaving 14 bases between them. CDR3 nucleotides: TGCGCCAGCAGCTTGGGAGGGGGGCCTCGGACTGAAGCTTTCTTT. As protein: CASSLGGGPRTEAFF. Combining the CDR3 with reference TRBV5-1 and TRBJ1-1 gives the whole variable domain KAGVTQTPRYLIKTRGQQVTLSCSPISGHRSVSWYQQTPGQGLQFLFEYFSETQRNKGNFPGRFSGRQFSNSRSEMNVSTLELGDSALYLCASSLGGGPRTEAFFGQGTRLTVV.

This chain links TRBV29-1 with TRBJ2-7, with TRBD2 identical over 8 bases. Germline V gene lookup returns CDR1 SQVTM and CDR2 ANQGSEA. Trimming removed 7 bases from V and 4 bases from J; junction bases left unmatched: 6. This CDR3 has 12 residues. Here the CDR3 reads CSARTSLYEQYF. Written as DNA, the CDR3 is TGCAGCGCACGGACTAGCCTTTACGAGCAGTACTTC.